These 30 T cell receptor beta chains were all obtained from the same sample, sequenced in a study of cytomegalovirus exposure and HLA in healthy donors. PCR amplification relied on 60 Vbeta primers (plus 13 Jbeta primers). Assay: immunoSEQ multiplex PCR; the TCRdb copy retains only in-frame clones and omits some. The sample carries 130,000 to 150,000 clones, roughly 70% recorded once. Sequenced material: PBMCs. These receptors came from a man aged 18-30 years in good health and CMV-seropositive.

This chain uses TRBV28 with TRBJ2-7; a weak D match, TRBD1 (5 bases). This CDR3 is 14 amino acids long. Germline CDR1 MDHEN, CDR2 SYDVKM. Trimming shortened V by 0 bases and J by 3 bases, and 9 bases separated the two germline ends. CDR3 DNA sequence: TGTGCCAGCAGTTTATGGGGGCCGCTCTACGAGCAGTACTTC. Encoded protein: CASSLWGPLYEQYF.

This chain connects TRBV2 to TRBJ2-3, with 7 bases aligning to TRBD2. The CDR3 consists of 12 residues. V was pared by 6 bases and J by 4 bases, with 1 base of the junction left unmatched. CDR1 SNHLY and CDR2 FYNNEI come from the germline V gene. The CDR3 DNA is TGTGCCAGCAGCCGGGGGGCAGATACGCAGTATTTT. Translating it yields CASSRGADTQYF.

This chain joins TRBV6-1 and TRBJ1-5; D unclear. The V gene lost 7 bases and the J gene lost 1 base, with 11 bases spanning the gap. The V gene's germline CDR1 is MNHNS and CDR2 SASEGT. There are 14 residues in the CDR3. CDR3 sequence (DNA): TGTGCCAGCAAATACGGGTCGAGCAATCAGCCCCAGCATTTT. It codes for CASKYGSSNQPQHF.

A single count supports this clone. V and J are TRBV18 and TRBJ2-1, with D maybe TRBD2 (6 bases). Trimming pared 4 bases from V and 10 bases from J, leaving 14 bases between. The CDR3 extends over 13 amino acids. From germline, CDR1 is KGHSH and CDR2 LQKENI. This chain's CDR3 is CASSLRPSEEQFF. DNA of the CDR3: TGTGCCAGCTCACTAAGGCCTAGCGAAGAGCAGTTCTTC.

This chain uses TRBV19 with TRBJ1-5, with TRBD1 matching 9 bases. The CDR3 spans 17 residues. The V gene end was trimmed by 5 bases and the J gene end by 1 base; junction bases not matched to a gene: 9. Germline values: CDR1 LNHDA, CDR2 SQIVND (reference sequence). The DNA of the CDR3 is TGTGCCAGTAGTGTCCCGGGACAGGGCGGAAGCAATCAGCCCCAGCATTTT. This sequence encodes CASSVPGQGGSNQPQHF.

V gene TRBV4-1 combines with J gene TRBJ1-2; TRBD1 aligns across 7 bases. The CDR3 covers 14 residues. V dropped 1 base and J dropped 6; count of bases not matched to a gene: 5. Germline V CDR1 and CDR2: MGHRA, YSYEKL. CDR3 region: CASSQGTGVNGYTF. The CDR3 region has the DNA TGCGCCAGCAGCCAAGGTACAGGGGTGAATGGCTACACCTTC.

The chain combines TRBV18 with TRBJ2-7; D gene unclear. The CDR3 has 14 residues. Trimming pared 2 bases from V and 6 bases from J, leaving 14 bases between. Germline CDR1 is KGHSH and CDR2 is LQKENI. CDR3 in amino acids: CASSPDFAVVEQYF. Written as DNA, the CDR3 is TGTGCCAGCTCACCAGACTTCGCGGTTGTCGAGCAGTACTTC.

The chain combines TRBV11-2 with TRBJ2-1; D perhaps matches TRBD2 (6 bases). This CDR3 spans 15 amino acids. CDR1 SGHAT and CDR2 FQNNGV come from the germline V gene. The V end lost 4 bases, the J end lost 1 base, and 11 bases lay between the germline ends. Here the CDR3 reads CASSSGLRSYNEQFF. DNA of the CDR3: TGTGCCAGCAGCTCGGGACTGAGATCCTACAATGAGCAGTTCTTC.

The chain recombines TRBV2 with TRBJ1-2, with unresolved D. Per the germline V gene, CDR1 is SNHLY and CDR2 is FYNNEI. V was clipped by 2 bases and J by 8 bases, with 15 bases between them. This CDR3 comprises 14 residues. CDR3 loop: CASSEMSQSEGYTF. CDR3 in DNA: TGTGCCAGCAGTGAAATGTCCCAGTCGGAGGGCTACACCTTC.

The rearrangement links TRBV7-9 to TRBJ1-4; no definite D call. Germline CDR1 is SEHNR and CDR2 is FQNEAQ (reference sequence). The ends were cut back, 5 bases at V and 8 bases at J, with 18 bases in the middle. The CDR3 spans 15 residues. In DNA form, the CDR3 reads TGTGCCAGCAGCCGCTTTGGGAGTGTTGGCGAAAAACTGTTTTTT. Protein product: CASSRFGSVGEKLFF.

This chain uses TRBV29-1 with TRBJ2-7; tentative D call: TRBD1 (6 bases). The V end lost 0 bases, the J end lost 8 bases, and 20 bases lay between the germline ends. The CDR3 totals 15 residues. Germline CDR1 SQVTM, CDR2 ANQGSEA. The CDR3 bases are TGCAGCGTTGAAGATGACGAGACAGGCCCCCTCAAGCAGTACTTC. Protein: CSVEDDETGPLKQYF.

The chain employs TRBV5-6 and TRBJ2-3; 9 bases are shared with TRBD2. In germline, CDR1 is SGHDT, CDR2 YYEEEE. The ends lost 0 bases at V and 1 base at J; junction bases unmatched: 3. CDR3 length equals 16 residues. Here the CDR3 DNA reads TGTGCCAGCAGCTTGGGCGGGGGGGTCCGCACAGATACGCAGTATTTT. This sequence encodes CASSLGGGVRTDTQYF.

V is TRBV28 and J is TRBJ2-1; D is unclear. Germline V gene data show CDR1 as MDHEN and CDR2 as SYDVKM. CDR3 length equals 12 residues. V lost 5 bases, J lost 5 bases, and 7 bases lay in between. This CDR3 is CASSPFNNEQFF. CDR3 coding DNA: TGTGCCAGCAGTCCGTTTAACAATGAGCAGTTCTTC.

The chain recombines TRBV7-2 with TRBJ2-2, with D perhaps TRBD2 (6 bases). The length of the CDR3 is 14 residues. V shed 6 bases and J shed 6 bases, with 14 bases lying between them. CDR1 and CDR2 from the germline V gene are SGHTA and FQGNSA. The CDR3 nucleotides are TGTGCCAGCAGGCCACGCCCGGGGGCCGGGGAGCTGTTTTTT. As protein: CASRPRPGAGELFF.

The sample holds a few counts of this clone. The CDR3: CASSSEPLTGGGYTF. CDR3 in DNA: TGTGCCAGCAGTTCCGAGCCTCTCACAGGGGGTGGCTACACCTTC. The rearrangement joins TRBV6-5 to TRBJ1-2; 8 positions agree with TRBD1. The junction had 11 bases not matched to a gene; V was cut back by 4 bases and J by 7 bases. The CDR3 contains 15 residues. The germline gives CDR1 MNHEY, CDR2 SVGAGI.

The J gene is TRBJ2-7, the V gene TRBV2; TRBD1 might be the D (7 bases). Germline CDR1 reads SNHLY; CDR2 reads FYNNEI. This CDR3 is built from 14 residues. Trimming removed 6 bases from V and 7 bases from J, with 19 bases in between. CDR3 amino acids: CASSLEGAPQEQYF. As DNA, the CDR3 is TGTGCCAGCAGCCTGGAGGGGGCGCCCCAAGAGCAGTACTTC.

The rearrangement links TRBV7-2 to TRBJ2-7; D is possibly TRBD1 (6 bases). V lost 5 bases to trimming and J lost 1 base, with 15 bases between them. The CDR3 sequence is 15 residues long. CDR1 and CDR2 (germline): SGHTA, FQGNSA. The CDR3 protein is CASSPRQGFSYEQYF. The CDR3, as DNA: TGTGCCAGCAGCCCTAGGCAGGGGTTTTCCTACGAGCAGTACTTC.

The rearrangement uses TRBV19 and TRBJ1-1; TRBD1 matches at 8 bases. The germline gives CDR1 LNHDA, CDR2 SQIVND (reference sequence). V trimming: 3 bases; J trimming: 3 bases; junction bases outside the gene matches: 6. The CDR3 totals 15 residues. CDR3 nucleotides: TGTGCCAGTAGTATGGTGGGACAGGTATACACTGAAGCTTTCTTT. As protein: CASSMVGQVYTEAFF.

V and J are TRBV28 and TRBJ2-7, with TRBD1 matching over 9 bases. Losses at the gene ends were 5 bases for V and 7 bases for J; bases not matched to a gene: 12. CDR3 length: 15 amino acids. The V gene's germline CDR1 is MDHEN and CDR2 SYDVKM. CDR3 region: CASSPLGTGLREQYF. DNA of the CDR3: TGTGCCAGCAGTCCCCTCGGGACAGGGTTGCGGGAGCAGTACTTC.

CDR3 region: CASSLDPGLPDYEQYF. The CDR3 DNA reads as TGTGCCAGCAGCTTAGACCCGGGACTACCCGACTACGAGCAGTACTTC. The chain uses TRBV7-8 and TRBJ2-7; TRBD2 aligns across 7 bases. This CDR3 is 16 amino acids long. Trimming at V came to 1 base and at J to 3 bases, leaving 9 bases not matched to a gene. Germline loops: CDR1 SGHVS, CDR2 FQNEAQ.

This chain connects TRBV6-6 to TRBJ1-6; possibly TRBD1 for D (6 bases). This CDR3 region has 14 residues. Germline V gene sequence: CDR1 MNHNY, CDR2 SVGAGI (reference sequence). The germline V and J ends were trimmed by 4 bases and 8 bases, with 12 bases remaining between them. Written as DNA, the CDR3 is TGTGCCAGCAGTTCAACAGGGTTTGATTCACCCCTCCACTTT. It yields the protein CASSSTGFDSPLHF.

This clone occurred many times. The genes are TRBV6-4 and TRBJ2-1, with 13 bases fitting TRBD2. The trim removed 2 bases at V and 4 bases at J, leaving 2 bases unmatched. Germline V gives CDR1 MRHNA, CDR2 SNTAGT. CDR3 length: 16 residues. The CDR3 DNA reads as TGTGCCAGCAGTGACGGGACTAGCGGGGATTACAATGAGCAGTTCTTC. It encodes CASSDGTSGDYNEQFF.

The chain carries TRBV15 and TRBJ2-1; D is possibly TRBD2 (6 bases). V was cut by 0 bases and J by 10 bases, with 19 bases left in between. This CDR3 has 16 residues. CDR1 is LNHNV and CDR2 is YYDKDF in the germline V gene (reference sequence). The CDR3 coding sequence is TGTGCCACCAGCAGAGATAAGGGGACGTCCGCGGGGGAGCAGTTCTTC. Translating gives CATSRDKGTSAGEQFF.

The chain recombines TRBV10-3 with TRBJ2-1; the D is unclear. The CDR3 is 11 amino acids. CDR1 and CDR2 from the germline V gene are ENHRY and SYGVKD. Between the trimmed V and J ends, which lost 10 bases and 8 bases, there was a span of 12 bases. In DNA form, the CDR3 reads TGTGCCAGTTCGGGTAACGATGAGCAGTTCTTC. Protein product: CASSGNDEQFF.

The chain couples TRBV15 to TRBJ1-1; D unclear. The germline V gene has CDR1 LNHNV and CDR2 YYDKDF (reference sequence). This CDR3 is built from 15 residues. Trimming removed 0 bases from V and 4 bases from J, with 12 bases in between. The CDR3 region is CATSRDAGVGTEAFF. CDR3 bases: TGTGCCACCAGCAGAGATGCGGGTGTGGGCACTGAAGCTTTCTTT. Complete variable domain (other parts from reference TRBV15 and TRBJ1-1): DAMVIQNPRYQVTQFGKPVTLSCSQTLNHNVMYWYQQKSSQAPKLLFHYYDKDFNNEADTPDNFQSRRPNTSFCFLDIRSPGLGDTAMYLCATSRDAGVGTEAFFGQGTRLTVV.

This chain joins TRBV29-1 and TRBJ1-5, with 7 bases matching TRBD1. Germline values: CDR1 SQVTM, CDR2 ANQGSEA. The CDR3 length is 15 residues. The ends lost 5 bases at V and 0 bases at J; junction bases unmatched: 7. CDR3 coding DNA: TGCAGCGTTTGGGACAGTTCCCTTAGCAATCAGCCCCAGCATTTT. Translating it yields CSVWDSSLSNQPQHF. Complete variable domain (other parts from reference TRBV29-1 and TRBJ1-5): SAVISQKPSRDICQRGTSLTIQCQVDSQVTMMFWYRQQPGQSLTLIATANQGSEATYESGFVIDKFPISRPNLTFSTLTVSNMSPEDSSIYLCSVWDSSLSNQPQHFGDGTRLSIL.

As regards this clone: Different DNA sequences within this sample yield the same CDR3. The chain uses TRBV19 and TRBJ2-7; D is possibly TRBD1 (5 bases). V gave up 1 base and J gave up 4 bases, with 8 bases separating them. The CDR3 sequence is 13 residues long. Germline loops: CDR1 LNHDA, CDR2 SQIVND (reference sequence). The CDR3 loop reads CASSIGQPYEQYF. CDR3 nucleotide sequence: TGTGCCAGTAGTATAGGACAGCCTTACGAGCAGTACTTC.

This clone came up a few times. The chain is built from TRBV29-1 and TRBJ1-5, with TRBD1 identical over 9 bases. The trim removed 6 bases at V and 6 bases at J, leaving 6 bases unmatched. This CDR3 spans 13 amino acids. Germline CDR1 reads SQVTM; CDR2 reads ANQGSEA. CDR3 in amino acids: CSVGETGGQPQHF. CDR3 DNA: TGCAGCGTCGGAGAGACAGGGGGTCAGCCCCAGCATTTT.

V usage is TRBV5-4 and J usage is TRBJ2-5; D gene unclear. Germline CDR1 SGHNT, CDR2 YYREEE (reference sequence). The CDR3 runs to 12 residues. V gave up 4 bases and J gave up 4 bases, with 8 bases separating them. The DNA for the CDR3 is TGTGCCAGCAGCCATCCCCCAGAGACCCAGTACTTC. Translated: CASSHPPETQYF.

The genes are TRBV2 and TRBJ1-2; weak D call: TRBD1 (5 bases). Trimming left V 9 bases short and J 6 bases short, with 17 bases between. The CDR3 runs 13 residues. CDR1 is SNHLY and CDR2 is FYNNEI in the germline V gene. CDR3: CARPGLILNGYTF. Here the CDR3 DNA reads TGTGCCAGACCGGGACTGATCCTCAATGGCTACACCTTC.